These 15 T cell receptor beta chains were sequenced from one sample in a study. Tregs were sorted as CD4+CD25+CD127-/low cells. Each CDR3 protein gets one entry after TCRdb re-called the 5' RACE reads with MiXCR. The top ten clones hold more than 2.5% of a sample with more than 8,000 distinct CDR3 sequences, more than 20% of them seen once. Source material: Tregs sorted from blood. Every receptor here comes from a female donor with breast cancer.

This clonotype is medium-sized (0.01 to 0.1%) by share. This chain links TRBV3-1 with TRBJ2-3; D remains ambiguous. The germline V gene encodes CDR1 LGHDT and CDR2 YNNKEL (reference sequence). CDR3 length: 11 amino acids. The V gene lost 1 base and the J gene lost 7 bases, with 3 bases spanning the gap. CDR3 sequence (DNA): TGTGCCAGCAGCCAAGCCCATACGCAGTATTTT. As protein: CASSQAHTQYF.

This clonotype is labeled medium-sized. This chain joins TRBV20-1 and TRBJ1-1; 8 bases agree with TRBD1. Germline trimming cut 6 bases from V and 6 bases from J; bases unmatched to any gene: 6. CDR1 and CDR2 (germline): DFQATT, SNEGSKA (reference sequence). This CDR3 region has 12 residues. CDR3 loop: CSARQGLAEAFF. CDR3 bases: TGCAGTGCACGACAGGGGCTTGCTGAAGCTTTCTTT.

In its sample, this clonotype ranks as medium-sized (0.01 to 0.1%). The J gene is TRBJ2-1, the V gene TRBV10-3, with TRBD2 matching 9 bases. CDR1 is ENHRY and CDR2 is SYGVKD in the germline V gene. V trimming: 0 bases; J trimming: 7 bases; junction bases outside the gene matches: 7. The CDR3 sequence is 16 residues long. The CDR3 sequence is CAISESGSSGRNEQFF. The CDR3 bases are TGTGCCATCAGTGAGTCGGGGAGTAGCGGGAGAAATGAGCAGTTCTTC.

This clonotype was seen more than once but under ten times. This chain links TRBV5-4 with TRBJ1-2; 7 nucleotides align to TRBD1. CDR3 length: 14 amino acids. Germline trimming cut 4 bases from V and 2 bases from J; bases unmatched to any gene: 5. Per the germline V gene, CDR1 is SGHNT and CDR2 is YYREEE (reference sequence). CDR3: CASSSWGQNYGYTF. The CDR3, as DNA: TGTGCCAGCAGCAGCTGGGGACAGAACTATGGCTACACCTTC. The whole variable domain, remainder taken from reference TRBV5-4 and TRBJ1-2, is ETGVTQSPTHLIKTRGQQVTLRCSSQSGHNTVSWYQQALGQGPQFIFQYYREEENGRGNFPPRFSGLQFPNYSSELNVNALELDDSALYLCASSSWGQNYGYTFGSGTRLTVV.

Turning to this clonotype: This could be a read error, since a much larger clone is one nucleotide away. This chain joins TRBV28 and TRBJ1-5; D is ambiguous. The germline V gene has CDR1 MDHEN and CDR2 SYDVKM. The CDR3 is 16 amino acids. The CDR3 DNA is TGTGCCAGCAGTCCCCCCGTGCCAGATAGCAATCAGCCCCAGCGTTTT. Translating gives CASSPPVPDSNQPQRF.

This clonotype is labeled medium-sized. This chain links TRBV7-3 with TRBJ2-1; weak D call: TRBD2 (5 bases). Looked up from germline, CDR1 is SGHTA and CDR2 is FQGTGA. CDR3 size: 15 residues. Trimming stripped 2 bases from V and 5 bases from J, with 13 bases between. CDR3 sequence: CASSLAGRFDNEQFF. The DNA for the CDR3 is TGTGCCAGCAGCTTAGCGGGCAGGTTCGACAATGAGCAGTTCTTC.

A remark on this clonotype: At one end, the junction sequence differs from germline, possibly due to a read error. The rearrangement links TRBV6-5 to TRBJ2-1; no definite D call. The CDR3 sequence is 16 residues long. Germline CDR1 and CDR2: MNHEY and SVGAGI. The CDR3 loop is CACSPEALPTSHEQFF. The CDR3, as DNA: TGTGCCTGCAGCCCCGAGGCACTACCCACCTCCCATGAGCAGTTCTTC.

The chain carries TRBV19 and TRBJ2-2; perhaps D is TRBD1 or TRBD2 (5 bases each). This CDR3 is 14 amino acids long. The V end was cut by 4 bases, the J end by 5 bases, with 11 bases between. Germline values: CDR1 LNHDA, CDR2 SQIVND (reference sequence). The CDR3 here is CASSRGKFTGELFF. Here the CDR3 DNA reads TGTGCCAGTAGTAGGGGGAAGTTTACCGGGGAGCTGTTTTTT.

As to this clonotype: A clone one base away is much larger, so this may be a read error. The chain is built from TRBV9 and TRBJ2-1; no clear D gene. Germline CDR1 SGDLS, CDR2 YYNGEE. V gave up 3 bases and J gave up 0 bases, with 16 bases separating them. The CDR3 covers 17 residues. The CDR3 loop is CASSAHNRRSSYNEQFF. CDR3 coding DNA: TGTGCCAGCAGCGCCCACAACAGACGAAGCTCCTACAATGAGCAGTTCTTC.

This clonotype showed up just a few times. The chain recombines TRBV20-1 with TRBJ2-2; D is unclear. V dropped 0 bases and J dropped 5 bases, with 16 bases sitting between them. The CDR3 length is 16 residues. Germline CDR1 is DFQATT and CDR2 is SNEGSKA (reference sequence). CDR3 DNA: TGCAGTGCTAGAGATCTGGATAAGGTGGGGACCGGGGAGCTGTTTTTT. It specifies CSARDLDKVGTGELFF.

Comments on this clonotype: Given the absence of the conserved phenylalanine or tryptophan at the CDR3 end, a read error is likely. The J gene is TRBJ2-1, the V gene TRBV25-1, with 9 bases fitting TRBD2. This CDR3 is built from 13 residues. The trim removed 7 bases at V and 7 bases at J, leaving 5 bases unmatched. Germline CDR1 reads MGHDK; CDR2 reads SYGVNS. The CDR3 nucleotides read TGTGCCAGCATTAGCGGGAGTGCGAATGAGCAGTTCCTC. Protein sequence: CASISGSANEQFL.

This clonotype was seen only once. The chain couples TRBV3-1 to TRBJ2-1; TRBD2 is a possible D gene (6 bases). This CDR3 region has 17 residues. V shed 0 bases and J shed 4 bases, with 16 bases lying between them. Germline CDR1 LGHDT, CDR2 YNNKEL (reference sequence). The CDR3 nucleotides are TGTGCCAGCAGCCAAGACCGGACTAACGGAATGTACAATGAGCAGTTCTTC. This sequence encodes CASSQDRTNGMYNEQFF.

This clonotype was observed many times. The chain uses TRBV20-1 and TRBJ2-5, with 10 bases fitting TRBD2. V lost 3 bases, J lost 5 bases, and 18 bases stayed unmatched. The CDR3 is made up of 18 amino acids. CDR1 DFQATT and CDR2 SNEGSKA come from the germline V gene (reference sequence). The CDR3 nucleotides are TGCAGTGCTAGTCCAGGGCTAGCGGGAGAGGGGGGTAGGGAGACCCAGTACTTC. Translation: CSASPGLAGEGGRETQYF.

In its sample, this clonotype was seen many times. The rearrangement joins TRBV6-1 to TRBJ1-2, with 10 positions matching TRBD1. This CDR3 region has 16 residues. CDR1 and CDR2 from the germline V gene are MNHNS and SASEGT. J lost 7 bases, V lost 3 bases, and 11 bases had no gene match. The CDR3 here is CASSELVTGGARGYTF. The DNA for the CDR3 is TGTGCCAGCAGTGAGCTGGTGACAGGGGGCGCGCGTGGCTACACCTTC.

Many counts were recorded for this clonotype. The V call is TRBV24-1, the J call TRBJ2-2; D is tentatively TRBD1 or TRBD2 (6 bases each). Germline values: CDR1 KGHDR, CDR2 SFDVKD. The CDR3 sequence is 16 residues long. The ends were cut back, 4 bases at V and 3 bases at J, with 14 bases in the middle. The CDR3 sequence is CATSDPDRRDTGELFF. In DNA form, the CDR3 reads TGTGCCACCAGTGACCCCGACAGGAGGGACACCGGGGAGCTGTTTTTT.